The rows below give T cell receptor beta chains drawn from one sample of a study of T cells in localized non-small cell lung cancer. The data were produced by immunoSEQ multiplex PCR, yet TCRdb's version contains in-frame clones alone and is incomplete. The data show some 52,000 clones, around 81% seen once. Sequenced here: PBMCs, sampled before any cancer treatment. These receptors came from a woman aged 35 to 75 with stage II lung adenocarcinoma. Both conserved end residues are part of each CDR3. Each record gives: D gene, J gene, clone size, V gene, CDR3 protein, CDR3 DNA. A D gene is named only where the DNA matches it firmly. Part of the rows lack a size; the others show once, few, many or a class for expanded clones.

d_gene: -
j_gene: TRBJ2-5
abundance: -
v_gene: TRBV5-4
CDR3aa: CASSLSGMETQYF
CDR3nt: TGTGCCAGCAGCTTGAGTGGGATGGAGACCCAGTACTTC

d_gene: -
j_gene: TRBJ1-5
abundance: -
v_gene: TRBV2
CDR3aa: CASSFTPALPHQPQHF
CDR3nt: TGTGCCAGCAGCTTCACCCCAGCCCTCCCCCATCAGCCCCAGCATTTT

d_gene: TRBD1
j_gene: TRBJ1-6
abundance: -
v_gene: TRBV7-2
CDR3aa: CASSLAQGYNSPLHF
CDR3nt: TGTGCCAGCAGCTTAGCACAGGGGTACAATTCACCCCTCCACTTT

d_gene: -
j_gene: TRBJ2-2
abundance: -
v_gene: TRBV7-8
CDR3aa: CASSLGEWTGELFF
CDR3nt: TGTGCCAGCAGCTTAGGGGAGTGGACCGGGGAGCTGTTTTTT

d_gene: -
j_gene: TRBJ1-2
abundance: -
v_gene: TRBV28
CDR3aa: CASSGPERVYGYTF
CDR3nt: TGTGCCAGCAGTGGACCCGAGAGGGTCTATGGCTACACCTTC

d_gene: -
j_gene: TRBJ1-5
abundance: -
v_gene: TRBV5-6
CDR3aa: CASSLYGYNQPQHF
CDR3nt: TGTGCCAGCAGCTTGTACGGCTACAATCAGCCCCAGCATTTT

d_gene: TRBD2
j_gene: TRBJ2-5
abundance: -
v_gene: TRBV28
CDR3aa: CASRDSGALRTQYF
CDR3nt: TGTGCCAGCAGGGATAGCGGGGCCCTCCGGACCCAGTACTTC

d_gene: TRBD1
j_gene: TRBJ2-2
abundance: -
v_gene: TRBV6-5
CDR3aa: CASSRGQGGVGELFF
CDR3nt: TGTGCCAGCAGTCGAGGACAGGGGGGCGTCGGGGAGCTGTTTTTT

d_gene: TRBD1
j_gene: TRBJ1-2
abundance: -
v_gene: TRBV28
CDR3aa: CASRRQGYGYTF
CDR3nt: TGTGCCAGCAGGCGACAGGGCTATGGCTACACCTTC

d_gene: -
j_gene: TRBJ2-6
abundance: once
v_gene: TRBV6-5
CDR3aa: CASSYQGSGANVLTF
CDR3nt: TGTGCCAGCAGTTACCAGGGCTCGGGGGCCAACGTCCTGACTTTC

d_gene: -
j_gene: TRBJ1-2
abundance: -
v_gene: TRBV5-1
CDR3aa: CASSLAGGNYGYTF
CDR3nt: TGCGCCAGCAGCTTGGCCGGCGGAAACTATGGCTACACCTTC

d_gene: -
j_gene: TRBJ1-5
abundance: few
v_gene: TRBV6-1
CDR3aa: CASKGLDRNQPQHF
CDR3nt: TGTGCCAGTAAAGGCCTGGACAGAAATCAGCCCCAGCATTTT

d_gene: TRBD1
j_gene: TRBJ1-2
abundance: once
v_gene: TRBV6-5
CDR3aa: CASSYEAGGYGYTF
CDR3nt: TGTGCCAGCAGTTACGAAGCAGGGGGCTATGGCTACACCTTC

d_gene: -
j_gene: TRBJ2-2
abundance: -
v_gene: TRBV19
CDR3aa: CASSTRTFGELFF
CDR3nt: TGTGCCAGTAGTACCCGGACATTCGGGGAGCTGTTTTTT

d_gene: -
j_gene: TRBJ1-6
abundance: -
v_gene: TRBV5-6
CDR3aa: CASSLDHNSPLHF
CDR3nt: TGTGCCAGCAGCTTGGACCACAATTCACCCCTCCACTTT

d_gene: -
j_gene: TRBJ1-2
abundance: -
v_gene: TRBV13
CDR3aa: CASSSAPNYGYTF
CDR3nt: TGTGCCAGCAGCTCCGCGCCAAACTATGGCTACACCTTC

d_gene: TRBD1
j_gene: TRBJ1-5
abundance: -
v_gene: TRBV28
CDR3aa: CASGWTGGSQPQHF
CDR3nt: TGTGCCAGCGGATGGACAGGGGGGAGTCAGCCCCAGCATTTT

d_gene: -
j_gene: TRBJ2-1
abundance: -
v_gene: TRBV7-2
CDR3aa: CASSLGGTTGLGAYNEQFF
CDR3nt: TGTGCCAGCAGCTTAGGCGGGACGACAGGGCTTGGGGCCTACAATGAGCAGTTCTTC

d_gene: -
j_gene: TRBJ2-7
abundance: -
v_gene: TRBV4-3
CDR3aa: CASSQDLEAGSSYEQYF
CDR3nt: TGCGCCAGCAGCCAAGATCTGGAGGCAGGGAGCTCCTACGAGCAGTACTTC

d_gene: TRBD1
j_gene: TRBJ1-2
abundance: few
v_gene: TRBV2
CDR3aa: CASSYATGGTGYTF
CDR3nt: TGTGCCAGCAGTTATGCAACAGGGGGCACTGGCTACACCTTC

d_gene: -
j_gene: TRBJ2-3
abundance: -
v_gene: TRBV10-1
CDR3aa: CATQGTDTQYF
CDR3nt: TGCGCCACCCAAGGTACAGATACGCAGTATTTT

d_gene: TRBD1
j_gene: TRBJ1-1
abundance: -
v_gene: TRBV18
CDR3aa: CASSPLDRLPEAFF
CDR3nt: TGTGCCAGCTCACCTCTGGACAGGCTGCCTGAAGCTTTCTTT

d_gene: -
j_gene: TRBJ2-7
abundance: few
v_gene: TRBV2
CDR3aa: CASSDLYITYEQYF
CDR3nt: TGTGCCAGCAGTGACTTATACATAACCTACGAGCAGTACTTC

d_gene: TRBD2
j_gene: TRBJ2-7
abundance: -
v_gene: TRBV7-9
CDR3aa: CASRPSGNYEQYF
CDR3nt: TGTGCCAGCAGACCTAGCGGGAACTACGAGCAGTACTTC

d_gene: -
j_gene: TRBJ2-4
abundance: -
v_gene: TRBV7-3
CDR3aa: CASSPAKAKNIQYF
CDR3nt: TGTGCCAGCAGCCCGGCAAAGGCCAAAAACATTCAGTACTTC

d_gene: TRBD1
j_gene: TRBJ2-3
abundance: -
v_gene: TRBV5-6
CDR3aa: CASSLLDIRDSRSPDTQYF
CDR3nt: TGTGCCAGCAGCCTCTTAGATATCCGGGACAGCCGGTCCCCAGATACGCAGTATTTT

d_gene: -
j_gene: TRBJ1-2
abundance: few
v_gene: TRBV2
CDR3aa: CATATGANYGYTF
CDR3nt: TGTGCCACCGCGACAGGCGCCAACTATGGCTACACCTTC

d_gene: TRBD1
j_gene: TRBJ1-5
abundance: -
v_gene: TRBV5-6
CDR3aa: CASSLRGTGFYTSNQPQHF
CDR3nt: TGTGCCAGCAGCTTGAGAGGGACAGGGTTTTATACCAGCAATCAGCCCCAGCATTTT

d_gene: -
j_gene: TRBJ2-7
abundance: -
v_gene: TRBV5-6
CDR3aa: CASPDRPSYEQYF
CDR3nt: TGTGCCAGCCCCGACAGGCCCTCCTACGAGCAGTACTTC

d_gene: -
j_gene: TRBJ2-3
abundance: -
v_gene: TRBV6-5
CDR3aa: CASSYGASVTADTQYF
CDR3nt: TGTGCCAGCAGTTACGGGGCTAGCGTGACCGCGGATACGCAGTATTTT

d_gene: -
j_gene: TRBJ1-3
abundance: -
v_gene: TRBV4-2
CDR3aa: CASSQAQGISGNTIYF
CDR3nt: TGTGCCAGCAGCCAAGCCCAGGGTATCTCTGGAAACACCATATATTTT

d_gene: TRBD1
j_gene: TRBJ2-2
abundance: -
v_gene: TRBV25-1
CDR3aa: CASSPRQGLGTGELFF
CDR3nt: TGTGCCAGCAGTCCCCGACAGGGCCTGGGCACCGGGGAGCTGTTTTTT

d_gene: TRBD1
j_gene: TRBJ1-1
abundance: -
v_gene: TRBV27
CDR3aa: CASSPDRGTNTEAFF
CDR3nt: TGTGCCAGCAGTCCGGACAGGGGGACTAACACTGAAGCTTTCTTT

d_gene: -
j_gene: TRBJ2-7
abundance: -
v_gene: TRBV28
CDR3aa: CASSFSYEQYF
CDR3nt: TGTGCCAGCAGTTTTTCCTACGAGCAGTACTTC

d_gene: -
j_gene: TRBJ2-1
abundance: -
v_gene: TRBV19
CDR3aa: CASSIGFSYNEQFF
CDR3nt: TGTGCCAGTAGTATAGGATTCTCCTACAATGAGCAGTTCTTC

d_gene: -
j_gene: TRBJ2-2
abundance: -
v_gene: TRBV9
CDR3aa: CASTKTGKGELFF
CDR3nt: TGTGCCAGCACCAAGACGGGTAAAGGGGAGCTGTTTTTT

d_gene: -
j_gene: TRBJ1-1
abundance: -
v_gene: TRBV5-5
CDR3aa: CASSVLTGTEAFF
CDR3nt: TGTGCCAGCAGCGTCCTCACCGGGACTGAAGCTTTCTTT

d_gene: TRBD1
j_gene: TRBJ1-5
abundance: -
v_gene: TRBV6-6
CDR3aa: CAISGTGGNNQPQHF
CDR3nt: TGTGCCATCAGTGGGACAGGGGGCAACAATCAGCCCCAGCATTTT

d_gene: TRBD1
j_gene: TRBJ2-7
abundance: once
v_gene: TRBV19
CDR3aa: CASGPGQGYEQYF
CDR3nt: TGTGCCAGTGGGCCGGGACAGGGGTACGAGCAGTACTTC

d_gene: -
j_gene: TRBJ1-1
abundance: -
v_gene: TRBV6-5
CDR3aa: CASRQQGPNTEAFF
CDR3nt: TGTGCCAGCAGGCAGCAGGGACCTAACACTGAAGCTTTCTTT

d_gene: -
j_gene: TRBJ2-5
abundance: -
v_gene: TRBV7-2
CDR3aa: CASSLAGGEGETQYF
CDR3nt: TGTGCCAGCAGCTTAGCGGGGGGTGAGGGAGAGACCCAGTACTTC

d_gene: -
j_gene: TRBJ1-5
abundance: -
v_gene: TRBV6-5
CDR3aa: CASSYSDRSNQPQHF
CDR3nt: TGTGCCAGCAGTTACTCCGACAGAAGCAATCAGCCCCAGCATTTT

d_gene: -
j_gene: TRBJ2-2
abundance: -
v_gene: TRBV19
CDR3aa: CASSTSEGGELFF
CDR3nt: TGTGCCAGTAGTACGTCGGAGGGCGGGGAGCTGTTTTTT

d_gene: -
j_gene: TRBJ1-6
abundance: -
v_gene: TRBV5-1
CDR3aa: CASSLGQSPLHF
CDR3nt: TGCGCCAGCAGCTTGGGACAATCACCCCTCCACTTT

d_gene: TRBD1
j_gene: TRBJ1-5
abundance: few
v_gene: TRBV7-2
CDR3aa: CASSLDRGRNQPQHF
CDR3nt: TGTGCCAGCAGCTTAGACAGGGGGCGTAATCAGCCCCAGCATTTT

d_gene: -
j_gene: TRBJ1-2
abundance: -
v_gene: TRBV7-9
CDR3aa: CASSLETDNYGYTF
CDR3nt: TGTGCCAGCAGCTTAGAGACAGATAACTATGGCTACACCTTC

d_gene: -
j_gene: TRBJ1-4
abundance: -
v_gene: TRBV28
CDR3aa: CASTLNEKLFF
CDR3nt: TGTGCCAGCACCTTGAATGAAAAACTGTTTTTT

d_gene: TRBD1
j_gene: TRBJ1-3
abundance: once
v_gene: TRBV5-6
CDR3aa: CASSLDGPGGFSGNTIYF
CDR3nt: TGTGCCAGCAGCTTGGATGGTCCAGGGGGATTCTCTGGAAACACCATATATTTT

d_gene: TRBD1
j_gene: TRBJ2-2
abundance: -
v_gene: TRBV6-5
CDR3aa: CASSGQGLGTGELFF
CDR3nt: TGTGCCAGCAGCGGACAGGGGTTAGGAACCGGGGAGCTGTTTTTT

d_gene: -
j_gene: TRBJ1-2
abundance: -
v_gene: TRBV5-4
CDR3aa: CASSLQGIQRGYTF
CDR3nt: TGTGCCAGCAGCTTACAGGGTATTCAGCGTGGCTACACCTTC

d_gene: -
j_gene: TRBJ2-7
abundance: -
v_gene: TRBV7-9
CDR3aa: CASSDSSYEQYF
CDR3nt: TGTGCCAGCAGCGACTCTTCCTACGAGCAGTACTTC

d_gene: -
j_gene: TRBJ1-4
abundance: -
v_gene: TRBV7-8
CDR3aa: CASSPTRTRLEMGGREKLFF
CDR3nt: TGTGCCAGCAGCCCCACCCGGACCAGGCTAGAAATGGGGGGCCGGGAAAAACTGTTTTTT

d_gene: -
j_gene: TRBJ1-1
abundance: -
v_gene: TRBV30
CDR3aa: CAWSEGGLLTEAFF
CDR3nt: TGTGCCTGGAGTGAGGGGGGACTCCTCACTGAAGCTTTCTTT